What follows are 2 T cell receptor beta chains derived from one specimen sequenced in a study of blood T cell repertoires in COVID-19. The repertoire was sequenced with immunoSEQ multiplex PCR; TCRdb's copy has only in-frame clones and lacks some. The sample holds 15,000 or so clones, 85% to 95% seen once. Sequenced material: peripheral blood. Source of these receptors: a human donor with active COVID-19. The donor label of this sample is uncertain.

V usage is TRBV6-1 and J usage is TRBJ1-5, with D possibly being TRBD1 (6 bases). This CDR3 comprises 16 residues. The germline CDR1 and CDR2 sequences are MNHNS and SASEGT. V gave up 3 bases and J gave up 3 bases, with 15 bases separating them. CDR3 sequence (DNA): TGTGCCAGCAGTGAGGGGGCATGGGGAAACAATCAGCCCCAGCATTTT. This translates into CASSEGAWGNNQPQHF.

The rearrangement uses TRBV19 and TRBJ2-5; D perhaps matches TRBD1 (8 bases). The CDR3 extends over 17 amino acids. V lost 7 bases and J lost 3, with 24 bases in between. Per the germline V gene, CDR1 is LNHDA and CDR2 is SQIVND (reference sequence). The DNA of the CDR3 is TGTGCCAGTACCCCAACGACAGGGGTCGGGGGGAAAGAGACCCAGTACTTC. Translation gives CASTPTTGVGGKETQYF.